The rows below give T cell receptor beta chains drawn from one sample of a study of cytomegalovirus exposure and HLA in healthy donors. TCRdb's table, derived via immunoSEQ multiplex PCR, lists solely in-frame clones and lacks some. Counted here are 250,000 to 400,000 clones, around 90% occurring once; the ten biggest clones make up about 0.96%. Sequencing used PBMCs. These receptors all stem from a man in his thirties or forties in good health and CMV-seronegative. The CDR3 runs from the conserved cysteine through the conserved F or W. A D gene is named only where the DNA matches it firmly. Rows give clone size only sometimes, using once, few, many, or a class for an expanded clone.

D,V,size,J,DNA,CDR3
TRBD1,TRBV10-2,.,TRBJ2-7,TGCGCCAGCACTCCGGGACAGCCTTACGAGCAGTACTTC,CASTPGQPYEQYF
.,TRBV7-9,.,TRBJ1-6,TGTGCCAGCAGCTTAGGTTCCCTTTCACCCCTCCACTTT,CASSLGSLSPLHF
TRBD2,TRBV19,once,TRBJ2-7,TGTGCCAGTAGTATAGCGGGGGGATCCTACGAGCAGTACTTC,CASSIAGGSYEQYF
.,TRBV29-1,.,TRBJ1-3,TGCAGCGGCACGGGGGGCATCTCTGGAAACACCATATATTTT,CSGTGGISGNTIYF
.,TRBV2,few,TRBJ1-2,TGTGCCAGCAGAGAGAACAGGGACGGTGGCTACACCTTC,CASRENRDGGYTF
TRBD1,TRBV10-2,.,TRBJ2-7,TGCGCCAGCAGTGAAAGGGACAGGGTAAGCGAGCAGTACTTC,CASSERDRVSEQYF
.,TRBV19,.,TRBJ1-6,TGTGCCAGCCAGGGTCAAGCTGGTTATTCACCCCTCCACTTT,CASQGQAGYSPLHF
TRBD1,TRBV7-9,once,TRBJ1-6,TGTGCCAGCAGCTCCAGGACAGGGTACGCCTATGGAAATTCACCCCTCCACTTT,CASSSRTGYAYGNSPLHF
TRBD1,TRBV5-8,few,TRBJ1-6,TGTGCCAGCAGCCACGGACAGGGGGCCTTTTCACCCCTCCACTTT,CASSHGQGAFSPLHF
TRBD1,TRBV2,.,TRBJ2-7,TGTGCCAGCTTGCAAGGACAGGGGGCGCGGTACGAGCAGTACTTC,CASLQGQGARYEQYF
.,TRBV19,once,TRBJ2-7,TGTGCCAGTAGTATTAGTCCGGGATCCTACGAGCAGTACTTC,CASSISPGSYEQYF
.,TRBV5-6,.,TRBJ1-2,TGTGCCAGCAGCTGGGGGGGACGGCGCTATGGCTACACCTTC,CASSWGGRRYGYTF